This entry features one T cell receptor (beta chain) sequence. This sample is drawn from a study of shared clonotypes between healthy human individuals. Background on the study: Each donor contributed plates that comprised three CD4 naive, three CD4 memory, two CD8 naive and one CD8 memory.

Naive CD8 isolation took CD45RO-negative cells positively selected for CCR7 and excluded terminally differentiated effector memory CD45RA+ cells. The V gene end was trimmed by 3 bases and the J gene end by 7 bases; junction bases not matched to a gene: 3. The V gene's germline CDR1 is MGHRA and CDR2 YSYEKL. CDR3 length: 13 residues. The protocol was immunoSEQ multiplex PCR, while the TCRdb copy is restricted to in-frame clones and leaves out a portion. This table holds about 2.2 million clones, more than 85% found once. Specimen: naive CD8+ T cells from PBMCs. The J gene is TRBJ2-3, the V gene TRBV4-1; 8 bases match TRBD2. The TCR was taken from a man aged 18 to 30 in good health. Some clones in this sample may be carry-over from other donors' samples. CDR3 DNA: TGCGCCAGCAGCCACGGGGGGGGAAATACGCAGTATTTT. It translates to CASSHGGGNTQYF.